This TCR beta chain was found in a study of Ad26.COV2.S vaccination and SARS-CoV-2 variants (dated by TCRdb to about 2021). About the full investigation: Donors in the vaccine arm were drawn from COV1001, a phase I-IIa trial of Ad26.COV2.S in healthy adults that was multicentre, randomized, double-blind and placebo-controlled. Dosing of Ad26.COV2.S was intramuscular, at either 5x10^10 or 1x10^11 viral particles, delivered as one shot or as two shots spaced 56 days apart. Sequencing of the TCRbeta repertoire served to evaluate the specificity and breadth of SARS-CoV-2-reactive T cell receptors following Ad26.COV2.S vaccination. A total of around 32 samples were included in the TCR-sequenced set, comprising some 20 Ad26.COV2.S vaccine recipients, 5 placebo recipients and 8 SARS-CoV-2 convalescent individuals. Trial participants were randomized into five groups of five: low-dose or high-dose Ad26.COV2.S given once or twice, or placebo on both occasions. Throughout the experiments and outcome assessment, investigators stayed blinded to trial group allocation. Beyond this particular receptor, the publication reports: According to the authors, total T cell responses may have been underestimated by the TCR breadth and depth analyses. Non-spike TCR breadth was comparable between vaccine and placebo recipients, consistent with the vaccine containing only spike. After vaccination, spike-specific CD8+ and CD4+ T cell responses were reported to show substantial breadth. The study lacked the statistical power to compare responses across vaccine doses or regimens. Spike-specific TCR breadth was higher in Ad26.COV2.S recipients than in placebo recipients (P = 0.0014).

The immunoSEQ Assay was used to sequence TCRbeta CDR3 regions. After extraction, genomic DNA underwent amplification by bias-controlled multiplex PCR, followed by high-throughput sequencing. Processing in the source paper ran as follows. To quantify the absolute abundance of each unique TCRbeta CDR3 region, sequences were collapsed and filtered. T cell fraction was estimated by normalizing TCRbeta template counts to usable DNA, which was measured by amplifying reference genes present in all nucleated cells. Repertoire TCRs were annotated as SARS-CoV-2-specific by exact matching of V gene, CDR3 amino acid sequence and J gene to a known reactive TCR set. MIRA supplied the reference SARS-CoV-2 TCR set, which was filtered for enrichment in COVID-19-positive ImmuneCODE repertoires so that public or cross-reactive TCRs were removed. Using the MIRA antigens, annotated TCRs were further analysed by specific ORF or by position within an ORF. Breadth was defined as the number of annotated unique rearrangements divided by the total number of unique productive rearrangements, and depth was defined as the summed frequency of the annotated unique rearrangements. Two-sided Wilcoxon rank-sum tests were used to compare TCR breadth between groups. The table was pulled from immuneACCESS by TCRdb, which kept in-frame rearrangements only. Such tables lose some clones; where checked, under half of the loss comes from unresolved V genes, and the rest has no known cause. V, J and clone size were drawn from that table, and D and trimming were deduced from the DNA. The sample contains approximately 500,000 clones, around nine tenths of them found a single time. The leading ten clones occupy more than 10% of the sample.

The treatment or condition label on this specimen signifies: over 15 received Ad26.COV2.S at low or high dose, single or two shots; 5 received placebo; per-sample allocation not given. Repertoires of vaccine and placebo recipients were sequenced from samples taken on day 63 after the first injection. Cohort 1b enrolled around 24 adults aged 18-55 years at a single site in Boston, USA, between 29 July and 7 August 2020. As a vaccine, Ad26.COV2.S was a replication-incompetent adenovirus type 26 vector that expressed a prefusion-stabilized SARS-CoV-2 spike protein derived from the original Wuhan strain. On this clone itself: This clone's antigen is unknown. Within one base of it there is no much larger clone, and no base qualities were kept.

V sheds 11 bases and J sheds 2 bases, leaving 17 bases between their ends. The CDR3 runs 14 amino acids, cysteine and phenylalanine included. Only CDR3 DNA is held: 42 bases, read in frame from base 1. CDR1 and CDR2 are read off the germline V gene as MDHEN and SYDVKM. Recombination linked TRBV28 to TRBJ2-3; the D assignment is uncertain and may be TRBD1 or TRBD2, with 5 bases supporting each. The TCR was taken from a person between 18 and 60 years old who received the Ad26.COV2.S COVID-19 vaccine or a placebo. This material consisted of peripheral blood, taken in a trial of Ad26.COV2.S vaccine versus placebo. The bases read TGTGCCTCTCTTGGGGGTGGGAACACAGATACGCAGTATTTT. It is translated as CASLGGGNTDTQYF.